This T cell receptor (beta chain) was sequenced for a study of blood T cell repertoires in COVID-19. Whole-study context: Sample material is recorded as cDNA or gDNA derived from T cells, B-cell-depleted T cells, or PBMCs.

Allocation to cohorts depended on clinical history reported by the participants. The length of the CDR3 is 15 residues. The V gene end was trimmed by 1 base and the J gene end by 7 bases; junction bases not matched to a gene: 5. Germline lookup yields CDR1 SGHDT and CDR2 YYEEEE. This clone was recorded once. Authors' processing steps: Reference gene primer amplification in the assay estimated nucleated cell counts. Profiled with immunoSEQ multiplex PCR; TCRdb holds only in-frame clones, not every one. V, J and clone size are those of that table, while D and trimming were read from the DNA. The repertoire includes 300,000 to 350,000 clones, around 86% of them detected once, and 3.5% to 4.5% sits in the top ten.

V usage is TRBV5-6 and J usage is TRBJ1-5; 10 bases match TRBD1. This receptor was identified in a woman in her thirties or forties with acute COVID-19. Sequenced: PBMCs or T cells enriched from blood (not recorded which). The CDR3 spells CASSLSGTGAQPQHF. For the CDR3, the DNA is TGTGCCAGCAGCTTGTCCGGGACAGGGGCCCAGCCCCAGCATTTT.